This entry lists 12 T cell receptor beta chains sequenced from one sample in a study of cytomegalovirus exposure and HLA in healthy donors. PCR was performed using 60 Vbeta and 13 Jbeta primers. TCRdb keeps only in-frame clones here, not all; method: immunoSEQ multiplex PCR. Among around 180,000 clones, more than 65% were seen once, and the ten largest hold roughly 6%. The specimen sequenced was PBMCs. The receptors originated from a woman aged 25-40 years in good health and CMV-seropositive.

The rearrangement joins TRBV6-5 to TRBJ2-5; 7 nucleotides match TRBD1. This CDR3 contains 14 residues. The V gene end was trimmed by 5 bases and the J gene end by 0 bases; junction bases not matched to a gene: 3. The germline gives CDR1 MNHEY, CDR2 SVGAGI. In nucleotides, the CDR3 is TGTGCCAGCAGTAAGGGGGCTTACCAAGAGACCCAGTACTTC. Translated, it gives CASSKGAYQETQYF.

This sequence joins TRBV5-1 and TRBJ2-7, with 8 bases matching TRBD1. After removal of 4 bases from V and 2 bases from J, the junction contained 17 bases not matched to a gene. Germline lookup yields CDR1 SGHRS and CDR2 YFSETQ. The CDR3 covers 18 residues. The CDR3 DNA reads TGCGCCAGCAGCATTTATGGGACAGGAGGGGCGGAGGCCTACGAGCAGTACTTC. It yields the protein CASSIYGTGGAEAYEQYF.

V usage is TRBV11-2 and J usage is TRBJ2-5, with a weak D call TRBD1 (5 bases). This CDR3 comprises 15 residues. CDR1 and CDR2 (germline): SGHAT, FQNNGV. V was shortened by 1 base and J by 2 bases, with 11 bases between the two germline ends. The CDR3: CASSLVPGLQETQYF. The CDR3 DNA reads as TGTGCCAGCAGCTTAGTCCCAGGGTTACAAGAGACCCAGTACTTC.

The rearrangement uses TRBV28 and TRBJ2-1; 8 nucleotides agree with TRBD2. The CDR3 runs to 15 residues. Germline CDR1 and CDR2: MDHEN and SYDVKM. V lost 4 bases, J lost 4 bases, and 6 bases stayed unmatched. Written as DNA, the CDR3 is TGTGCCAGCAGTTCCCGGGAGGGGATTTACAATGAGCAGTTCTTC. Translation: CASSSREGIYNEQFF.

This clone was seen a single time. This sequence joins TRBV29-1 and TRBJ2-5; 8 bases line up with TRBD1. This CDR3 is 11 amino acids long. Trimming took 7 bases from V and 4 from J; bases not matched to a gene: 2. CDR1 is SQVTM and CDR2 is ANQGSEA in the germline V gene. CDR3 DNA sequence: TGCAGCGCCGGGACAGGAGAGACCCAGTACTTC. It is translated as CSAGTGETQYF.

J is TRBJ1-2 and V is TRBV2, with unresolved D. V lost 8 bases, J lost 2 bases, and 15 bases lay in between. The CDR3 length is 14 residues. Germline loops: CDR1 SNHLY, CDR2 FYNNEI. Written as DNA, the CDR3 is TGTGCCAGCGGGCCCGCCAGCCAAAACTATGGCTACACCTTC. Its protein product is CASGPASQNYGYTF.

The genes are TRBV29-1 and TRBJ2-3; 13 bases line up with TRBD2. The CDR3 length is 14 residues. Germline lookup yields CDR1 SQVTM and CDR2 ANQGSEA. The V segment lost 5 bases and the J segment 8 bases; nucleotides outside the gene matches: 7. The CDR3 DNA follows: TGCAGCGTTCAACTAGCGGGGGGGCCGGGTACGCAGTATTTT. Translated, it gives CSVQLAGGPGTQYF.

The chain recombines TRBV4-2 with TRBJ2-7; 10 bases line up with TRBD2. The V segment lost 4 bases and the J segment 4 bases; nucleotides outside the gene matches: 7. The CDR3 sequence is 15 residues long. Germline CDR1 reads LGHNA; CDR2 reads YNFKEQ. Here the CDR3 DNA reads TGTGCCAGCAGCCTTGGACTAGCGGATACGTACGAGCAGTACTTC. Its protein is CASSLGLADTYEQYF.

This chain links TRBV4-2 with TRBJ2-1; TRBD2 agrees at 9 bases. The CDR3 runs to 17 residues. V was pared by 0 bases and J by 7 bases, with 10 bases of the junction left unmatched. Germline CDR1 and CDR2: LGHNA and YNFKEQ. CDR3 region: CASSQDGAGGRVNEQFF. The CDR3 DNA follows: TGTGCCAGCAGCCAAGATGGGGCGGGGGGGCGAGTAAATGAGCAGTTCTTC.

The chain combines TRBV6-5 with TRBJ1-1, with D tentatively TRBD1 (5 bases). Deletions cut 5 bases from V and 7 bases from J, with 11 bases between. CDR1 is MNHEY, CDR2 SVGAGI, per germline. This CDR3 contains 12 residues. CDR3 in DNA: TGTGCCAGCAGTATACGCGGGGGTGAAGCTTTCTTT. Residues: CASSIRGGEAFF.

The V gene is TRBV6-5, the J gene TRBJ2-1, with D perhaps matching TRBD1 (6 bases). CDR1 is MNHEY, CDR2 SVGAGI, per germline. Trimming stripped 0 bases from V and 10 bases from J, with 7 bases between. The CDR3 covers 12 residues. The CDR3 sequence: CASSYSGTEQFF. In DNA, the CDR3 is TGTGCCAGCAGTTACTCCGGGACAGAGCAGTTCTTC.

The chain couples TRBV9 to TRBJ2-7; TRBD2 agrees at 14 bases. The CDR3 has 16 residues. Trimming took 0 bases from V and 9 from J; bases not matched to a gene: 8. Germline loops: CDR1 SGDLS, CDR2 YYNGEE. CDR3 coding DNA: TGTGCCAGCAGCGTAGCAGGGGGACTAGCGGGAGTAACGCAGTACTTC. Its protein product is CASSVAGGLAGVTQYF.